A single sample is the source of the 26 T cell receptor beta chains below, sequenced in a study of T cell clones after liver transplantation. This table comes from immunoSEQ multiplex PCR, and its TCRdb copy is limited to in-frame clones, with some not included. The table records tens of thousands of clones, around two thirds of them present only once. This specimen consisted of CD4+ T cells from blood, obtained at the approximately 15-month timepoint. The receptor source for this set is a human patient who received a liver transplant. These T cells may partly come from the graft donor.

In DNA, the CDR3 is TGTGCCAGCAGCGTTTATACAGATACGCAGTATTTT. This translates into CASSVYTDTQYF. The chain employs TRBV9 and TRBJ2-3, with no clear D. CDR3 length: 12 residues. The V end lost 2 bases, the J end lost 3 bases, and 4 bases lay between the germline ends. The V gene's germline CDR1 is SGDLS and CDR2 YYNGEE. Combining the CDR3 with reference TRBV9 and TRBJ2-3 gives the whole variable domain DSGVTQTPKHLITATGQRVTLRCSPRSGDLSVYWYQQSLDQGLQFLIQYYNGEERAKGNILERFSAQQFPDLHSELNLSSLELGDSALYFCASSVYTDTQYFGPGTRLTVL.

This sequence joins TRBV7-8 and TRBJ2-5, with D tentatively TRBD1 (6 bases). CDR3 size: 15 residues. V lost 5 bases to trimming and J lost 5 bases, with 18 bases between them. Per the germline V gene, CDR1 is SGHVS and CDR2 is FQNEAQ. The CDR3 DNA sequence: TGTGCCAGCAGCGTCCGACAGCCGAGGGGGGAGACCCAGTACTTC. It translates to CASSVRQPRGETQYF.

V is TRBV9 and J is TRBJ2-1; D may be TRBD2 (5 bases). CDR1 is SGDLS and CDR2 is YYNGEE in the germline V gene. Trimming shortened V by 3 bases and J by 8 bases, and 9 bases separated the two germline ends. The CDR3 has 12 residues. CDR3 coding DNA: TGTGCCAGCAGCGGGGTGGGAGATGAGCAGTTCTTC. This gives the protein CASSGVGDEQFF.

This chain joins TRBV7-7 and TRBJ1-4; D ambiguous. Trimming removed 1 base at V and 0 bases at J, with 3 bases between. This CDR3 is built from 14 residues. Germline CDR1 is SSHAT and CDR2 is FNYEAQ (reference sequence). The CDR3: CASSLGATNEKLFF. DNA of the CDR3: TGTGCCAGCAGCTTAGGGGCAACTAATGAAAAACTGTTTTTT.

The chain employs TRBV13 and TRBJ2-5, with 9 bases lining up with TRBD1. The DNA end favors TRBJ2-7, so the J call may be wrong. This CDR3 contains 15 residues. From germline, CDR1 is PRHDT and CDR2 FYEKMQ (reference sequence). The CDR3 sequence: CASSAAGQGVHEQYF. The CDR3 region has the DNA TGTGCCAGCAGCGCCGCGGGACAGGGTGTCCACGAGCAGTACTTC.

This rearrangement joins TRBV7-9 to TRBJ1-1; D remains unclear. Germline CDR1 is SEHNR and CDR2 is FQNEAQ (reference sequence). V was clipped by 0 bases and J by 12 bases, with 14 bases between them. The CDR3 has 13 amino acids. CDR3 nucleotide sequence: TGTGCCAGCAGCTTAGCTCCCGGGAGGGATTCTTTCTTT. Translation: CASSLAPGRDSFF.

V usage is TRBV7-2 and J usage is TRBJ1-3; D gene ambiguous. CDR1 is SGHTA, CDR2 FQGNSA, per germline. The CDR3 runs 15 residues. Trimming left V 1 base short and J 7 bases short, with 14 bases between. The CDR3, as DNA: TGTGCCAGCAGCTTAGATGGGAATTCCGGGAACACCATATATTTT. It is translated as CASSLDGNSGNTIYF.

The chain is built from TRBV6-6 and TRBJ1-1; D is ambiguous. V lost 2 bases and J lost 2, with 6 bases in between. CDR1 and CDR2 (germline): MNHNY, SVGAGI (reference sequence). The CDR3 sequence is 13 residues long. CDR3 in amino acids: CASSYEGNTEAFF. CDR3 nucleotide sequence: TGTGCCAGCAGTTACGAGGGAAACACTGAAGCTTTCTTT.

The rearrangement links TRBV27 to TRBJ2-4; D gene uncertain. This CDR3 region has 10 residues. Germline lookup yields CDR1 MNHEY and CDR2 SMNVEV (reference sequence). Deletions cut 5 bases from V and 6 bases from J, with 2 bases between. The CDR3 coding sequence is TGTGCCAGCAGTCGAAACATTCAGTACTTC. It specifies CASSRNIQYF.

The V call is TRBV5-6, the J call TRBJ2-7; D uncertain. Germline V CDR1 and CDR2: SGHDT, YYEEEE. V lost 1 base to trimming and J lost 3 bases, with 11 bases between them. The CDR3 loop spans 14 amino acids. The CDR3 sequence is CASSLYPVGYEQYV. Written as DNA, the CDR3 is TGTGCCAGCAGCTTGTATCCAGTGGGCTACGAGCAGTACGTC.

This sequence joins TRBV2 and TRBJ2-5; tentative D call: TRBD1 (5 bases). Germline V CDR1 and CDR2: SNHLY, FYNNEI. V was clipped by 4 bases and J by 1 base, with 7 bases between them. This CDR3 region has 13 residues. CDR3 region: CASSGGSQETQYF. In DNA, the CDR3 is TGTGCCAGCAGTGGGGGCAGCCAAGAGACCCAGTACTTC.

The chain is built from TRBV2 and TRBJ1-1, with D uncertain. Germline lookup yields CDR1 SNHLY and CDR2 FYNNEI. The CDR3 totals 11 residues. The V end lost 9 bases, the J end lost 1 base, and 6 bases lay between the germline ends. This CDR3 is CARAGNTEAFF. CDR3 nucleotide sequence: TGTGCCAGGGCTGGGAACACTGAAGCTTTCTTT.

The chain joins TRBV6-5 to TRBJ2-5, with 12 nucleotides matching TRBD2. The CDR3 has 14 residues. The V segment lost 6 bases and the J segment 5 bases; nucleotides outside the gene matches: 4. Germline V gene lookup returns CDR1 MNHEY and CDR2 SVGAGI. The CDR3 DNA reads TGTGCCAGCAGGGGTGGACTAGCGGGGGAGACCCAGTACTTC. Protein sequence: CASRGGLAGETQYF.

This rearrangement joins TRBV5-1 to TRBJ2-5, with 8 positions matching TRBD2. The junction had 8 bases not matched to a gene; V was cut back by 2 bases and J by 5 bases. The V gene's germline CDR1 is SGHRS and CDR2 YFSETQ. The CDR3 has 15 residues. DNA for the CDR3: TGCGCCAGCAGCTTTAATCCGGGAGGGCAGGAGACCCAGTACTTC. Translated: CASSFNPGGQETQYF.

The rearrangement uses TRBV5-1 and TRBJ2-1; a weak D match, TRBD2 (6 bases). V lost 3 bases, J lost 4 bases, and 14 bases lay in between. In germline, CDR1 is SGHRS, CDR2 YFSETQ. The CDR3 is 15 residues long. CDR3: CASSSRTGEYNEQFF. The CDR3 DNA reads TGCGCCAGCAGCTCAAGGACGGGAGAATACAATGAGCAGTTCTTC. Supplemented by reference TRBV5-1 and TRBJ2-1, the full variable domain reads KAGVTQTPRYLIKTRGQQVTLSCSPISGHRSVSWYQQTPGQGLQFLFEYFSETQRNKGNFPGRFSGRQFSNSRSEMNVSTLELGDSALYLCASSSRTGEYNEQFFGPGTRLTVL.

This clone occurred once. The rearrangement links TRBV7-9 to TRBJ1-3; D gene ambiguous. The CDR3 has 15 amino acids. Germline V gives CDR1 SEHNR, CDR2 FQNEAQ (reference sequence). V gave up 3 bases and J gave up 0 bases, with 9 bases separating them. This chain's CDR3 is CASSFGRSSGNTIYF. The CDR3 nucleotides read TGTGCCAGCAGCTTCGGTCGCAGCTCTGGAAACACCATATATTTT.

The sample holds many counts of this clone. CDR3 sequence reads: CASSRGLAGGPVDEQYV. In DNA, the CDR3 is TGTGCCAGCAGCAGGGGACTAGCGGGAGGGCCGGTCGACGAGCAGTACGTC. The chain links TRBV21-1 to TRBJ2-7; the table gives TRBD2 as D, unverified against the DNA. TRBV21-1 is deemed a pseudogene. This CDR3 spans 17 amino acids.

The chain recombines TRBV6-5 with TRBJ2-1; TRBD1 aligns across 10 bases. V was pared by 0 bases and J by 4 bases, with 3 bases of the junction left unmatched. This CDR3 contains 16 residues. Per the germline V gene, CDR1 is MNHEY and CDR2 is SVGAGI. The CDR3: CASSYSRTGGYNEQFF. The CDR3 coding sequence is TGTGCCAGCAGTTACTCTAGGACAGGGGGTTACAATGAGCAGTTCTTC.

The V and J genes are TRBV7-2 and TRBJ2-2; 8 nucleotides align to TRBD1. In germline, CDR1 is SGHTA, CDR2 FQGNSA. The CDR3 contains 16 residues. V lost 3 bases, J lost 4 bases, and 7 bases stayed unmatched. DNA of the CDR3: TGTGCCAGCAGCTTCGGAGACAGGGGCCTCACCGGGGAGCTGTTTTTT. Amino acid sequence: CASSFGDRGLTGELFF. Supplemented by reference TRBV7-2 and TRBJ2-2, the full variable domain reads GAGVSQSPSNKVTEKGKDVELRCDPISGHTALYWYRQSLGQGLEFLIYFQGNSAPDKSGLPSDRFSAERTGGSVSTLTIQRTQQEDSAVYLCASSFGDRGLTGELFFGEGSRLTVL.

This clone turned up a few times. V gene TRBV11-2 combines with J gene TRBJ1-1; possible D gene TRBD1, 5 bases. Between the trimmed V and J ends, which lost 1 base and 0 bases, there was a span of 9 bases. Germline assignment: CDR1 SGHAT and CDR2 FQNNGV. The CDR3 contains 15 residues. CDR3 in DNA: TGTGCCAGCAGCTTAGGGGGCAGCATGAACACTGAAGCTTTCTTT. Its translation: CASSLGGSMNTEAFF.

The chain employs TRBV7-9 and TRBJ1-6; no firm D call. The CDR3 totals 14 residues. Trimming shortened V by 4 bases and J by 6 bases, and 10 bases separated the two germline ends. Germline assignment: CDR1 SEHNR and CDR2 FQNEAQ (reference sequence). The DNA of the CDR3 is TGTGCCAGCAGCTCCCAGGTCTTTAATTCACCCCTCCACTTT. Its protein product is CASSSQVFNSPLHF.

The chain recombines TRBV5-6 with TRBJ2-4; D call uncertain. Germline assignment: CDR1 SGHDT and CDR2 YYEEEE. V lost 4 bases and J lost 3, with 14 bases in between. The CDR3 spans 15 residues. DNA of the CDR3: TGTGCCAGCAGCCCTAATGGGCTTTTCAAAAACATTCAGTACTTC. It encodes CASSPNGLFKNIQYF.

The rearrangement links TRBV2 to TRBJ1-6; unclear D gene. Deletions cut 6 bases from V and 6 bases from J, with 12 bases between. Germline lookup yields CDR1 SNHLY and CDR2 FYNNEI. The CDR3 extends over 14 amino acids. Here the CDR3 reads CASSPDGFNSPLHF. CDR3 DNA: TGTGCCAGCAGCCCGGACGGATTTAATTCACCCCTCCACTTT.

The chain combines TRBV7-2 with TRBJ1-4; D is perhaps TRBD1 (5 bases). V dropped 4 bases and J dropped 8 bases, with 20 bases sitting between them. The CDR3 is made up of 16 amino acids. Per the germline V gene, CDR1 is SGHTA and CDR2 is FQGNSA. The CDR3 loop reads CASSSQSLGGGEKLFF. CDR3 DNA: TGTGCCAGCAGCTCACAGAGCTTGGGGGGTGGAGAAAAACTGTTTTTT.

The rearrangement uses TRBV5-4 and TRBJ2-5; the D gene is possibly TRBD2 (6 bases). The CDR3 runs 12 residues. V lost 7 bases to trimming and J lost 2 bases, with 9 bases between them. Germline V gene sequence: CDR1 SGHNT, CDR2 YYREEE (reference sequence). The CDR3 sequence is CASGGSQETQYF. The CDR3 nucleotides are TGTGCCAGCGGGGGGAGTCAAGAGACCCAGTACTTC.

The chain joins TRBV7-2 to TRBJ1-1; a weak D match, TRBD1 (6 bases). V dropped 5 bases and J dropped 0 bases, with 10 bases sitting between them. The CDR3 covers 14 residues. CDR1 SGHTA and CDR2 FQGNSA come from the germline V gene. CDR3 in amino acids: CASSPAGVNTEAFF. Written as DNA, the CDR3 is TGTGCCAGCAGCCCGGCAGGGGTGAACACTGAAGCTTTCTTT. Together with reference TRBV7-2 and TRBJ1-1, the CDR3 gives the full variable domain: GAGVSQSPSNKVTEKGKDVELRCDPISGHTALYWYRQSLGQGLEFLIYFQGNSAPDKSGLPSDRFSAERTGGSVSTLTIQRTQQEDSAVYLCASSPAGVNTEAFFGQGTRLTVV.